The rows below give T cell receptor beta chains drawn from one sample of a study of blood T cell repertoires in COVID-19. The repertoire was sequenced with immunoSEQ multiplex PCR; TCRdb's copy has only in-frame clones and lacks some. The sample contains around 170,000 clones, around 86% of which appear only once. Source material: peripheral blood. The receptors were gathered from a woman younger than 45 with active or convalescent COVID-19. CDR3s include the opening cysteine and the closing phenylalanine or tryptophan. D genes are given only for firm matches. Size is stated for part of the rows, as once, few or many counts, or as a class when the clone is expanded.

J gene	D gene	clone size	V gene	CDR3 protein	CDR3 DNA
TRBJ2-7	.	.	TRBV19	CASSMRGTYEQYF	TGTGCCAGTAGTATGAGGGGGACCTACGAGCAGTACTTC
TRBJ1-2	.	.	TRBV4-1	CASSQDGGNYGYTF	TGCGCCAGCAGCCAAGACGGGGGTAACTATGGCTACACCTTC
TRBJ2-1	.	.	TRBV19	CASCERAYNEQFF	TGTGCCAGCTGCGAGCGTGCCTACAATGAGCAGTTCTTC
TRBJ1-2	.	.	TRBV7-9	CASSLTYEEGSGYTF	TGTGCCAGCAGCCTGACCTATGAGGAGGGAAGTGGCTACACCTTC
TRBJ2-3	.	.	TRBV2	CASRVIADTQYF	TGTGCCAGCAGAGTAATAGCAGATACGCAGTATTTT
TRBJ1-3	TRBD1	.	TRBV7-2	CASSSTGTGYSGNTIYF	TGTGCCAGCAGCTCCACCGGGACAGGGTACTCTGGAAACACCATATATTTT
TRBJ2-1	TRBD2	once	TRBV5-1	CASRHSGKSYNEQFF	TGCGCCAGCAGGCATAGCGGGAAATCCTACAATGAGCAGTTCTTC
TRBJ1-5	.	.	TRBV15	CATSRDPDQPQHF	TGTGCCACCAGCAGAGACCCGGATCAGCCCCAGCATTTT
TRBJ1-1	TRBD1	.	TRBV14	CASSQFRDRGLNTEAFF	TGTGCCAGCAGCCAATTTCGGGACAGGGGCTTGAACACTGAAGCTTTCTTT
TRBJ2-2	.	once	TRBV2	CASSEYGLLNTGELFF	TGTGCCAGCAGTGAATATGGACTATTAAACACCGGGGAGCTGTTTTTT